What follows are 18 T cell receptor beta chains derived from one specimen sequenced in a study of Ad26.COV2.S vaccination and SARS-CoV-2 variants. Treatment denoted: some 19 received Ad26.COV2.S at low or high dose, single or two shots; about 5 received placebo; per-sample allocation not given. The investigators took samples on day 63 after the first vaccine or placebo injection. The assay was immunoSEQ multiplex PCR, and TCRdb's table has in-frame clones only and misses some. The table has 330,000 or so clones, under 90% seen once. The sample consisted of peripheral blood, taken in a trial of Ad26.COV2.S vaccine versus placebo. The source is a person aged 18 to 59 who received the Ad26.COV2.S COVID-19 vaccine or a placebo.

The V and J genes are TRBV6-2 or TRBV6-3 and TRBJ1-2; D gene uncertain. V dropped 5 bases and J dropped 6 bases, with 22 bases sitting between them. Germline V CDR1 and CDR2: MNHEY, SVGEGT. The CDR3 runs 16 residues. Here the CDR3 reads CASSHLKEQWRHGYTF. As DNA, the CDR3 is TGTGCCAGCAGTCACCTGAAGGAACAGTGGAGGCATGGCTACACCTTC.

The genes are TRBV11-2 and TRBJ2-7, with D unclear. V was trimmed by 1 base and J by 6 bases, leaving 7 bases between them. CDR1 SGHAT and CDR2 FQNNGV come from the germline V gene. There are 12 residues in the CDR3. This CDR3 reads CASSLGLSEQYF. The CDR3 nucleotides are TGTGCCAGCAGCTTAGGGCTAAGCGAGCAGTACTTC.

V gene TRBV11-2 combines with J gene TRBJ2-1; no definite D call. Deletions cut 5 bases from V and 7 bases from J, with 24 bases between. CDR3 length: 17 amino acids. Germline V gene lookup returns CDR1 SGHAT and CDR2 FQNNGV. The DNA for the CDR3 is TGTGCCAGCAGCCGTTCTGTTTTGACCGGAATGGTGAATGAGCAGTTCTTC. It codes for CASSRSVLTGMVNEQFF.

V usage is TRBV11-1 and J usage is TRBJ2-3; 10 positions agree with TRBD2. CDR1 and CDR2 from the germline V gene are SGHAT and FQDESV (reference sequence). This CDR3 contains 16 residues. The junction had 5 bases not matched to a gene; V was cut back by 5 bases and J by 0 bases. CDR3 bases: TGTGCCAGCAGCCAAGTAGCGGGGGGAAGCACAGATACGCAGTATTTT. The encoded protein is CASSQVAGGSTDTQYF.

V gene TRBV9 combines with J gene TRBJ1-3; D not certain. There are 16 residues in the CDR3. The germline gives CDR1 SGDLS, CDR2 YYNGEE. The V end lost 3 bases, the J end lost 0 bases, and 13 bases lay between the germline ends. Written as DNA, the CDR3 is TGTGCCAGCAGCGCCGGCCAGCCGACCTCTGGAAACACCATATATTTT. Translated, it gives CASSAGQPTSGNTIYF.

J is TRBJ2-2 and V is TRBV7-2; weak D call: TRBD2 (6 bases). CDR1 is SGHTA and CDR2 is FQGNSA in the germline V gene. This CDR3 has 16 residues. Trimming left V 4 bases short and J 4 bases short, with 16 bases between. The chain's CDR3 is CASSSNSGVGTGELFF. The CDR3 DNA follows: TGTGCCAGCAGCTCCAACTCGGGGGTTGGCACCGGGGAGCTGTTTTTT.

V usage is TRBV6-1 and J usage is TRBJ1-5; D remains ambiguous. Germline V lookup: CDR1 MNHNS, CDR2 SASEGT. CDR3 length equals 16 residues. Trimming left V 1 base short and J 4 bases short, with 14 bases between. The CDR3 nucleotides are TGTGCCAGCAGTGAAGAGCCTCCGGAAGGGAATCAGCCCCAGCATTTT. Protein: CASSEEPPEGNQPQHF.

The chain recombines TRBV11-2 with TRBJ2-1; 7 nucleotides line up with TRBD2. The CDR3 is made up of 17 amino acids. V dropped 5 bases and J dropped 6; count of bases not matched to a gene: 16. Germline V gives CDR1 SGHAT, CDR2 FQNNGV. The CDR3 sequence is CASSPRSLGRATNEQFF. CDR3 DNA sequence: TGTGCCAGCAGCCCAAGGTCGCTTGGGAGGGCCACCAATGAGCAGTTCTTC.

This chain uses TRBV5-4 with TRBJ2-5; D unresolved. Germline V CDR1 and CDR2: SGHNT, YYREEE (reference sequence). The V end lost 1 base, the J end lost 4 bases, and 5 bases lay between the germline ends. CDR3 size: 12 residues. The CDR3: CASSLPRETQYF. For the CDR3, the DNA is TGTGCCAGCAGCTTGCCCAGAGAGACCCAGTACTTC.

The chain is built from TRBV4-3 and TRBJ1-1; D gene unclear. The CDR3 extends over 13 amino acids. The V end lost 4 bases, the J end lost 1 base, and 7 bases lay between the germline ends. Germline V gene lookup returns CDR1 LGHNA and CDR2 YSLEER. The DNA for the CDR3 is TGCGCCAGCAGCCGAGTTACGAACACTGAAGCTTTCTTT. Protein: CASSRVTNTEAFF.

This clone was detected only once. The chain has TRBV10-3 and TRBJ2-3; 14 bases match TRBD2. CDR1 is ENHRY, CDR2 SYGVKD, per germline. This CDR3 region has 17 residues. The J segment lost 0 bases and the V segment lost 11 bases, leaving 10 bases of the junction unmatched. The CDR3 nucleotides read TGTGCCTCCCGGGGACTAGCGGGAGCAACTAGCACAGATACGCAGTATTTT. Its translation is CASRGLAGATSTDTQYF.

CDR3 loop: CASHEGGANEKLFF. For the CDR3, the DNA is TGTGCCAGCCACGAGGGGGGGGCTAATGAAAAACTGTTTTTT. V usage is TRBV28 and J usage is TRBJ1-4; perhaps TRBD1 as D (6 bases). The V end lost 8 bases, the J end lost 3 bases, and 13 bases lay between the germline ends. The CDR3 totals 14 residues. Per germline, CDR1 MDHEN and CDR2 SYDVKM. Full variable domain (outside the CDR3, taken from reference TRBV28 and TRBJ1-4): DVKVTQSSRYLVKRTGEKVFLECVQDMDHENMFWYRQDPGLGLRLIYFSYDVKMKEKGDIPEGYSVSREKKERFSLILESASTNQTSMYLCASHEGGANEKLFFGSGTQLSVL.

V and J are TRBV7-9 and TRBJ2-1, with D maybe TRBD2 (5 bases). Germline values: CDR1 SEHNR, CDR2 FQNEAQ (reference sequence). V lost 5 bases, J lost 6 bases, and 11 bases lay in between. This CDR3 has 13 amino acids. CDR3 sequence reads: CASSPHGVNEQFF. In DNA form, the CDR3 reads TGTGCCAGCAGCCCCCACGGGGTCAATGAGCAGTTCTTC.

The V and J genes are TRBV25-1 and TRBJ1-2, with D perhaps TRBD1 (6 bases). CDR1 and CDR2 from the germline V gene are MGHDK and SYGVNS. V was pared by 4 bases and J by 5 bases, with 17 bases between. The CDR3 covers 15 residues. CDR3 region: CASSAETGGRYGYTF. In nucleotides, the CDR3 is TGTGCCAGCAGTGCGGAGACAGGTGGCCGATATGGCTACACCTTC.

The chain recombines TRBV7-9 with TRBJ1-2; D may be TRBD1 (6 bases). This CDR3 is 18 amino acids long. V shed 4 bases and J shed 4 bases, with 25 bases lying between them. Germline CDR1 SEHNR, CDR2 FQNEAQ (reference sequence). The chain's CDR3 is CASSCSIKGDKDFYGYTF. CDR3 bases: TGTGCCAGCAGCTGCTCGATCAAAGGGGACAAGGATTTCTATGGCTACACCTTC.

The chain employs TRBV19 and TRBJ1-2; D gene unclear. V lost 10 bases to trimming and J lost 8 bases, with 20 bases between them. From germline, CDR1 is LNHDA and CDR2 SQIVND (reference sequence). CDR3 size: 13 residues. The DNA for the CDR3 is TGTGCCACCCCAGTGAATGATGTATGGGGCTACACCTTC. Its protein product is CATPVNDVWGYTF. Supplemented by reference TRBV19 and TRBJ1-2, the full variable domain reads DGGITQSPKYLFRKEGQNVTLSCEQNLNHDAMYWYRQDPGQGLRLIYYSQIVNDFQKGDIAEGYSVSREKKESFPLTVTSAQKNPTAFYLCATPVNDVWGYTFGSGTRLTVV.

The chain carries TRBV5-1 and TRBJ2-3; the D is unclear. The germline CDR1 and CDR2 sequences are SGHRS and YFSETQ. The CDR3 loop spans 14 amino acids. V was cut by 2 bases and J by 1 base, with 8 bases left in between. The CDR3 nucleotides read TGCGCCAGCAGCTTCTCTTCAGGCACAGATACGCAGTATTTT. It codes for CASSFSSGTDTQYF.

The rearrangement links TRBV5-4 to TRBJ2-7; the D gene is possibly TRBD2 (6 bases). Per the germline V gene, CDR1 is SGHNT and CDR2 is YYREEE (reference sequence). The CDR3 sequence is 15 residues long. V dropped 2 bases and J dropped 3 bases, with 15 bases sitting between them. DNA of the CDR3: TGTGCCAGCAGCTTCTTTGGGCGGGGAAACTACGAGCAGTACGTC. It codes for CASSFFGRGNYEQYV.